A single sample is the source of the 27 T cell receptor beta chains below, sequenced in a study of T cell responses to AZD1222 COVID-19 vaccine (dated by TCRdb to the early 2020s). Read against the paper, the sample's time point label means: baseline before first vaccination. Receptor amplification or capture employed the immunoSEQ multiplex PCR assay. TCRdb stores this immuneACCESS table with in-frame sequences only. Part of the clones is absent; in the studies checked, under half of the shortfall reflects unresolved V genes, and no reason is known for the rest. In this sample the table shows about 130,000 clones, 88% of which occur a single time. The ten largest clonotypes hold under 9.5% of the sample. Sequences were derived from peripheral blood, sampled on day 0 of AZD1222 vaccination. The receptor source for this set is an adult in good health.

This clone was seen once. The sample carries other DNA sequences with the same CDR3. The chain links TRBV5-1 to TRBJ2-1; D gene unclear. Deletions cut 3 bases from V and 0 bases from J, with 10 bases between. Germline assignment: CDR1 SGHRS and CDR2 YFSETQ. The CDR3 runs 15 residues. The CDR3 DNA reads as TGCGCCAGCAGCTCCACGACATCCTCCTACAATGAGCAGTTCTTC. Its translation is CASSSTTSSYNEQFF.

The chain carries TRBV18 and TRBJ2-6; D might be TRBD1 (6 bases). The germline CDR1 and CDR2 sequences are KGHSH and LQKENI. The CDR3 contains 17 residues. The ends were cut back, 1 base at V and 0 bases at J, with 10 bases in the middle. The CDR3 DNA follows: TGTGCCAGCTCACCACAGGAAGGGGGCTCTGGGGCCAACGTCCTGACTTTC. Translated, it gives CASSPQEGGSGANVLTF. Looking up the rest from reference TRBV18 and TRBJ2-6 gives the full variable domain: NAGVMQNPRHLVRRRGQEARLRCSPMKGHSHVYWYRQLPEEGLKFMVYLQKENIIDESGMPKERFSAEFPKEGPSILRIQQVVRGDSAAYFCASSPQEGGSGANVLTFGAGSRLTVL.

The V gene is TRBV3-1 (or the pseudogene TRBV3-2), the J gene TRBJ2-7, with a tentative D call TRBD2 (5 bases). Germline CDR1 LGHDT, CDR2 YNNKEL (reference sequence). The V and J ends lost 5 bases and 3 bases respectively, with 8 bases between them. This CDR3 has 12 residues. CDR3 region: CASSGLGYEQYF. The CDR3 DNA is TGTGCCAGCAGCGGACTGGGCTACGAGCAGTACTTC.

The rearrangement joins TRBV9 to TRBJ2-5, with D perhaps being TRBD1 or TRBD2 (5 bases each). This CDR3 comprises 15 residues. CDR1 SGDLS and CDR2 YYNGEE come from the germline V gene. V was shortened by 0 bases and J by 2 bases, with 11 bases between the two germline ends. Here the CDR3 reads CASSVGGRKQETQYF. In DNA form, the CDR3 reads TGTGCCAGCAGCGTAGGGGGGAGAAAGCAAGAGACCCAGTACTTC. Supplemented by reference TRBV9 and TRBJ2-5, the full variable domain reads DSGVTQTPKHLITATGQRVTLRCSPRSGDLSVYWYQQSLDQGLQFLIQYYNGEERAKGNILERFSAQQFPDLHSELNLSSLELGDSALYFCASSVGGRKQETQYFGPGTRLLVL.

This chain's CDR3 is CAIRSGSSEQYF. CDR3 DNA: TGTGCCATTCGTAGCGGGAGTTCCGAGCAGTACTTC. This chain links TRBV10-3 with TRBJ2-7; 9 bases fit TRBD2. The germline V gene encodes CDR1 ENHRY and CDR2 SYGVKD. This CDR3 is 12 amino acids long. V dropped 9 bases and J dropped 6; count of bases not matched to a gene: 6.

The rearrangement uses TRBV6-5 and TRBJ1-5, with D uncertain. CDR1 and CDR2 from the germline V gene are MNHEY and SVGAGI. Deletions cut 2 bases from V and 13 bases from J, with 12 bases between. The CDR3 sequence is 12 residues long. The CDR3 bases are TGTGCCAGCAGTTACCCTCAAGGAAAGCAGCATTTT. It translates to CASSYPQGKQHF.

The chain is built from TRBV6-5 and TRBJ2-1; D is unresolved. CDR3 size: 15 residues. CDR1 is MNHEY, CDR2 SVGAGI, per germline. Trimming cost V 0 bases and J 5 bases, with 11 bases left between them. The CDR3 DNA is TGTGCCAGCAGTTACTCGGAGCGCCTTAACAATGAGCAGTTCTTC. It codes for CASSYSERLNNEQFF.

The gene calls are TRBV4-1 and TRBJ2-5; 12 bases align to TRBD2. This CDR3 comprises 16 residues. The V gene's germline CDR1 is MGHRA and CDR2 YSYEKL. The ends lost 1 base at V and 4 bases at J; junction bases unmatched: 4. CDR3 region: CASSQALAGGIETQYF. CDR3 bases: TGCGCCAGCAGCCAAGCCCTAGCGGGGGGGATAGAGACCCAGTACTTC.

The chain combines TRBV5-1 with TRBJ1-2, with D possibly matching TRBD1 (5 bases). V lost 6 bases and J 7 bases, leaving 19 bases between the germline ends. CDR1 and CDR2 (germline): SGHRS, YFSETQ. The length of the CDR3 is 14 residues. The CDR3 DNA follows: TGCGCCAGCACTAAACTCGGACGGGACGGTGGCTACACCTTC. Protein sequence: CASTKLGRDGGYTF.

The J gene is TRBJ1-3, the V gene TRBV10-3; the D gene is possibly TRBD1 (5 bases). CDR1 is ENHRY and CDR2 is SYGVKD in the germline V gene. This CDR3 spans 13 amino acids. V was pared by 8 bases and J by 2 bases, with 10 bases between. The chain's CDR3 is CAIAREAGNTIYF. CDR3 nucleotides: TGTGCCATCGCCAGGGAGGCTGGAAACACCATATATTTT.

Points on this clone: Distinct nucleotide sequences in the sample also encode this CDR3. V gene TRBV10-3 combines with J gene TRBJ1-2; unclear D gene. Trimming shortened V by 8 bases and J by 4 bases, and 17 bases separated the two germline ends. The CDR3 is made up of 14 amino acids. Germline V gene lookup returns CDR1 ENHRY and CDR2 SYGVKD. The CDR3 loop reads CAISPRTELYGYTF. CDR3 coding DNA: TGTGCCATCTCCCCCCGCACAGAACTCTATGGCTACACCTTC.

Here the CDR3 reads CASSSRSFWGDHTEAFF. The CDR3 region has the DNA TGTGCCAGCAGCTCAAGGTCATTCTGGGGGGATCACACTGAAGCTTTCTTT. The rearrangement uses TRBV7-9 and TRBJ1-1; tentatively, D is TRBD1 (5 bases). There are 17 residues in the CDR3. The germline gives CDR1 SEHNR, CDR2 FQNEAQ (reference sequence). The V end was cut by 4 bases, the J end by 3 bases, with 21 bases between.

The rearrangement uses TRBV2 and TRBJ1-1; D not certain. CDR1 is SNHLY, CDR2 FYNNEI, per germline. The CDR3 totals 14 residues. V dropped 3 bases and J dropped 2 bases, with 10 bases sitting between them. The CDR3 region is CASSDLQINTEAFF. CDR3 bases: TGTGCCAGCAGTGACCTTCAAATTAACACTGAAGCTTTCTTT.

V usage is TRBV5-1 and J usage is TRBJ1-1, with D possibly matching TRBD1 (5 bases). Trimming took 4 bases from V and 0 from J, leaving 10 bases between them. The CDR3 has 14 amino acids. The germline gives CDR1 SGHRS, CDR2 YFSETQ. CDR3 sequence reads: CASSTGHLNTEAFF. CDR3 nucleotides: TGCGCCAGCAGCACCGGACACCTGAACACTGAAGCTTTCTTT. The full variable domain, in which reference TRBV5-1 and TRBJ1-1 provide the parts outside the CDR3, is KAGVTQTPRYLIKTRGQQVTLSCSPISGHRSVSWYQQTPGQGLQFLFEYFSETQRNKGNFPGRFSGRQFSNSRSEMNVSTLELGDSALYLCASSTGHLNTEAFFGQGTRLTVV.

The chain uses TRBV6-2 or TRBV6-3 and TRBJ2-7; D unresolved. The CDR3 has 11 amino acids. V shed 2 bases and J shed 7 bases, with 6 bases lying between them. Germline CDR1 MNHEY, CDR2 SVGEGT. This CDR3 reads CASSYEREQYF. The CDR3 nucleotides read TGTGCCAGCAGTTACGAGAGGGAGCAGTACTTC.

The CDR3 loop is CAIWTSGGDGSYEQYF. CDR3 coding DNA: TGTGCCATCTGGACTAGCGGGGGTGATGGCTCCTACGAGCAGTACTTC. The chain combines TRBV2 with TRBJ2-7, with TRBD2 identical over 13 bases. The V gene's germline CDR1 is SNHLY and CDR2 FYNNEI. Trimming took 10 bases from V and 0 from J; bases not matched to a gene: 9. The CDR3 covers 16 residues. Using reference TRBV2 and TRBJ2-7 for the parts outside the CDR3, the full variable domain is EPEVTQTPSHQVTQMGQEVILRCVPISNHLYFYWYRQILGQKVEFLVSFYNNEISEKSEIFDDQFSVERPDGSNFTLKIRSTKLEDSAMYFCAIWTSGGDGSYEQYFGPGTRLTVT.

This clone was observed a single time. The rearrangement links TRBV5-1 to TRBJ1-4; TRBD1 aligns across 10 bases. The germline V gene has CDR1 SGHRS and CDR2 YFSETQ. Trimming cost V 2 bases and J 8 bases; bases outside gene matches: 3. This CDR3 has 14 amino acids. The CDR3 sequence is CASSFGTGEEKLFF. The DNA for the CDR3 is TGCGCCAGCAGCTTCGGGACAGGGGAGGAAAAACTGTTTTTT. The full variable domain, with the rest looked up from reference TRBV5-1 and TRBJ1-4, is KAGVTQTPRYLIKTRGQQVTLSCSPISGHRSVSWYQQTPGQGLQFLFEYFSETQRNKGNFPGRFSGRQFSNSRSEMNVSTLELGDSALYLCASSFGTGEEKLFFGSGTQLSVL.

CDR3 protein: CASSWGTLSYEQYF. CDR3 DNA sequence: TGTGCCAGCAGCTGGGGGACTCTCTCCTACGAGCAGTACTTC. The chain couples TRBV7-2 to TRBJ2-7; perhaps TRBD2 as D (6 bases). With 4 bases removed from V and 0 bases from J, the gap between germline ends came to 10 bases. The germline gives CDR1 SGHTA, CDR2 FQGNSA. There are 14 residues in the CDR3. Variable domain in full (rest from reference TRBV7-2 and TRBJ2-7): GAGVSQSPSNKVTEKGKDVELRCDPISGHTALYWYRQSLGQGLEFLIYFQGNSAPDKSGLPSDRFSAERTGGSVSTLTIQRTQQEDSAVYLCASSWGTLSYEQYFGPGTRLTVT.

The V call is TRBV7-2, the J call TRBJ2-7; 13 bases match TRBD2. CDR1 SGHTA and CDR2 FQGNSA come from the germline V gene. The CDR3 has 15 residues. The trim removed 5 bases at V and 7 bases at J, leaving 8 bases unmatched. The CDR3 spells CASSTLAGGPREQYF. In DNA, the CDR3 is TGTGCCAGCAGCACACTAGCGGGAGGGCCGCGTGAGCAGTACTTC.

This clone was found once. The gene calls are TRBV5-1 and TRBJ2-3; D is unclear. Trimming shortened V by 0 bases and J by 1 base, and 6 bases separated the two germline ends. Germline CDR1 SGHRS, CDR2 YFSETQ. CDR3 length: 14 amino acids. For the CDR3, the DNA is TGCGCCAGCAGCTTGGGACACCGCACAGATACGCAGTATTTT. This encodes CASSLGHRTDTQYF.

This clone turned up a few times. The V gene is TRBV27, the J gene TRBJ1-5; a possible D gene is TRBD1 (6 bases). V was cut by 4 bases and J by 5 bases, with 12 bases left in between. This CDR3 region has 14 residues. Germline V gives CDR1 MNHEY, CDR2 SMNVEV (reference sequence). CDR3 sequence (DNA): TGTGCCAGCAGTTCATACAGGGTAGATCAGCCCCAGCATTTT. This encodes CASSSYRVDQPQHF.

The chain employs TRBV7-8 and TRBJ1-3; possible D gene TRBD1, 5 bases. Looked up from germline, CDR1 is SGHVS and CDR2 is FQNEAQ. CDR3 length equals 17 residues. The ends were cut back, 5 bases at V and 3 bases at J, with 20 bases in the middle. DNA for the CDR3: TGTGCCAGCAGCCAAAATAACCCAGGGCGCGGTGGAAACACCATATATTTT. It codes for CASSQNNPGRGGNTIYF.

The chain carries TRBV6-5 and TRBJ1-1; D is uncertain. Per germline, CDR1 MNHEY and CDR2 SVGAGI. The V end lost 6 bases, the J end lost 2 bases, and 10 bases lay between the germline ends. There are 13 residues in the CDR3. The CDR3 loop reads CASSSQRNTEAFF. CDR3 DNA: TGTGCCAGCAGCTCACAGAGAAACACTGAAGCTTTCTTT.

In DNA, the CDR3 is TGTGCCAGCAGCGTCCAGGGGTCCGGGGGCTACACCTTC. The encoded protein is CASSVQGSGGYTF. V and J are TRBV7-2 and TRBJ1-2, with a weak D call TRBD1 (6 bases). There are 13 residues in the CDR3. Germline V CDR1 and CDR2: SGHTA, FQGNSA. V dropped 5 bases and J dropped 8 bases, with 15 bases sitting between them.

This chain uses TRBV4-1 with TRBJ2-7; D is unresolved. CDR3 size: 15 residues. Trimming cost V 0 bases and J 0 bases, with 9 bases left between them. Germline V lookup: CDR1 MGHRA, CDR2 YSYEKL. This chain's CDR3 is CASSQESYSSYEQYF. Written as DNA, the CDR3 is TGCGCCAGCAGCCAAGAATCGTACAGCTCCTACGAGCAGTACTTC.

This clone was seen once. The rearrangement joins TRBV2 to TRBJ2-5; 9 bases are shared with TRBD1. Trimming removed 5 bases from V and 2 bases from J; junction bases left unmatched: 3. The CDR3 has 14 amino acids. CDR1 is SNHLY, CDR2 FYNNEI, per germline. The CDR3 region is CASSPGQGQETQYF. CDR3 DNA sequence: TGTGCCAGCAGTCCGGGACAGGGTCAAGAGACCCAGTACTTC.

The CDR3 region has the DNA TGCGCCAGCAGCTCAAAGCCGGGACTAGCGGGGGATACGCAGTATTTT. It specifies CASSSKPGLAGDTQYF. V and J are TRBV5-1 and TRBJ2-3; 13 nucleotides agree with TRBD2. Germline assignment: CDR1 SGHRS and CDR2 YFSETQ. With V trimmed by 3 bases and J by 6 bases, 7 bases remained unmatched. The CDR3 is 16 residues long.